Presented here are 15 T cell receptor beta chains from one specimen sequenced in a study of shared clonotypes between healthy human individuals. Generated by immunoSEQ multiplex PCR, the TCRdb table keeps only in-frame clones and is missing some. The table has around 2,000,000 clones, 85% to 95% seen once. The naive CD8 population came from CD45RO-negative cells selected for CCR7, without terminally differentiated effector memory CD45RA+ cells. What was sequenced was naive CD8+ T cells sorted from blood. The receptors were sampled from a young man in good health.

The sample holds one count of this clone. This chain joins TRBV6-5 and TRBJ2-1; no firm D call. Per germline, CDR1 MNHEY and CDR2 SVGAGI. V lost 2 bases, J lost 9 bases, and 11 bases lay in between. This CDR3 region has 13 residues. The CDR3 is CASSYTSSFEQFF. The CDR3 DNA reads TGTGCCAGCAGTTACACTTCCAGCTTTGAGCAGTTCTTC.

Comment on this clone: The identical CDR3 is also encoded by other nucleotide sequences in the sample. The J gene is TRBJ2-7, the V gene TRBV9, with a weak D call TRBD1 (6 bases). Germline V gene lookup returns CDR1 SGDLS and CDR2 YYNGEE. The CDR3 totals 15 residues. V was shortened by 0 bases and J by 2 bases, with 12 bases between the two germline ends. The CDR3 DNA reads TGTGCCAGCAGCGTAGGGGCAGGGGCAGCCTACGAGCAGTACTTC. Encoded protein: CASSVGAGAAYEQYF.

This chain joins TRBV4-1 and TRBJ1-1, with 10 bases fitting TRBD1. J lost 7 bases, V lost 5 bases, and 13 bases had no gene match. Germline V CDR1 and CDR2: MGHRA, YSYEKL. This CDR3 contains 16 residues. The CDR3 bases are TGCGCCAGCAGCAAGCGGGGGGGGACAGGGGAGAGTGAAGCTTTCTTT. Its translation: CASSKRGGTGESEAFF.

The chain couples TRBV21-1 to TRBJ1-2. TRBV21-1 is reported as a pseudogene. The length of the CDR3 is 18 residues. DNA for the CDR3: TGTGCCAGCAGTCCAGAAGGCGGGGATAGTCAGGAACTATATGGCTACACCTTC. It is translated as CASSPEGGDSQELYGYTF.

This chain connects TRBV28 to TRBJ2-2, with 10 bases fitting TRBD2. Germline-derived CDR1 and CDR2 are MDHEN and SYDVKM. This CDR3 spans 16 amino acids. Trimming at V came to 2 bases and at J to 0 bases, leaving 0 bases not matched to a gene. The CDR3 sequence: CASSLLAGANTGELFF. CDR3 in DNA: TGTGCCAGCAGTTTACTAGCGGGAGCGAACACCGGGGAGCTGTTTTTT.

Worth noting for this clone: At one boundary the junction diverges from the germline segment, which might be a read error. The chain uses TRBV5-8 and TRBJ1-5, with no clear D. Germline V gives CDR1 SGHTS, CDR2 YDEGEE. The CDR3 runs to 15 residues. The chain's CDR3 is CASSLGLIDNQSQHF. CDR3 DNA sequence: TGTGCCAGCAGCTTGGGGCTGATTGATAATCAGTCCCAGCATTTT.

This sequence joins TRBV7-2 and TRBJ2-3; 10 bases match TRBD2. The V gene's germline CDR1 is SGHTA and CDR2 FQGNSA. This CDR3 region has 18 residues. V shed 5 bases, J shed 2 bases, and the junction held 13 bases outside the gene matches. CDR3 sequence: CASSPRGSGGTYTDTQYF. DNA for the CDR3: TGTGCCAGCAGCCCCCGGGGTAGCGGGGGGACGTACACAGATACGCAGTATTTT.

The rearrangement joins TRBV6-6 to TRBJ2-1, with D maybe TRBD2 (6 bases). Germline CDR1 reads MNHNY; CDR2 reads SVGAGI (reference sequence). This CDR3 has 16 amino acids. Trimming cost V 2 bases and J 2 bases, with 13 bases left between them. The CDR3: CASSYKAGSTYNEQFF. DNA for the CDR3: TGTGCCAGCAGTTACAAGGCCGGGAGCACCTACAATGAGCAGTTCTTC.

The gene calls are TRBV30 and TRBJ2-7; weak D call: TRBD1 (5 bases). V lost 8 bases and J lost 3, with 14 bases in between. CDR1 is GTSNPN and CDR2 is SVGIG in the germline V gene (reference sequence). The CDR3 spans 12 residues. The CDR3 nucleotides read TGTGCCGCCAAGCAGGGAATCTACGAGCAGTACTTC. It specifies CAAKQGIYEQYF.

The V call is TRBV10-3, the J call TRBJ2-7, with TRBD2 as a possible D gene (5 bases). The CDR3 runs 14 residues. Per the germline V gene, CDR1 is ENHRY and CDR2 is SYGVKD. Trimming left V 7 bases short and J 0 bases short, with 13 bases between. This CDR3 reads CAITTGSRSYEQYF. In nucleotides, the CDR3 is TGTGCCATCACAACGGGATCACGCTCCTACGAGCAGTACTTC.

This CDR3 is CAISEGGTGIVDEQYF. The DNA of the CDR3 is TGTGCCATCAGTGAGGGAGGGACAGGGATTGTGGACGAGCAGTACTTC. The chain couples TRBV10-3 to TRBJ2-7, with 9 bases aligning to TRBD1. Germline V gene lookup returns CDR1 ENHRY and CDR2 SYGVKD. This CDR3 spans 16 amino acids. Trimming at V came to 2 bases and at J to 5 bases, leaving 10 bases not matched to a gene.

The V gene is TRBV9, the J gene TRBJ1-4; D is unresolved. The CDR3 contains 15 residues. Germline-derived CDR1 and CDR2 are SGDLS and YYNGEE. V was pared by 0 bases and J by 4 bases, with 10 bases between. This chain's CDR3 is CASSVEAGINEKLFF. The CDR3 region has the DNA TGTGCCAGCAGCGTAGAGGCAGGTATTAATGAAAAACTGTTTTTT.

For this clone: The sample holds other DNA sequences that translate to the same CDR3. V usage is TRBV5-4 and J usage is TRBJ2-7; 10 bases fit TRBD1. The V segment lost 2 bases and the J segment 4 bases; nucleotides outside the gene matches: 3. The germline gives CDR1 SGHNT, CDR2 YYREEE (reference sequence). CDR3 length: 14 amino acids. The chain's CDR3 is CASSLRDRGYEQYF. CDR3 in DNA: TGTGCCAGCAGCTTACGGGACAGGGGTTACGAGCAGTACTTC.

V is TRBV25-1 and J is TRBJ2-1, with 11 bases aligning to TRBD1. CDR3 length: 13 residues. The V segment lost 1 base and the J segment 16 bases; nucleotides outside the gene matches: 6. CDR1 and CDR2 (germline): MGHDK, SYGVNS. This CDR3 is CASSESRDRGFFF. The DNA of the CDR3 is TGTGCCAGCAGTGAATCCAGGGACAGGGGGTTTTTCTTC.

A note on this clone: This CDR3 is also generated by other DNA sequences in the sample. V usage is TRBV4-3 and J usage is TRBJ2-7; 11 bases are shared with TRBD2. The CDR3 runs to 15 residues. In germline, CDR1 is LGHNA, CDR2 YSLEER. V dropped 1 base and J dropped 3; count of bases not matched to a gene: 2. Here the CDR3 reads CASSQGTSGLYEQYF. The CDR3 bases are TGCGCCAGCAGCCAAGGGACTAGCGGGCTCTACGAGCAGTACTTC.